This T cell receptor beta chain was retrieved from a study of CDR3 diversity in severe acne. This clonotype was seen repeatedly, ten times or more. TCRdb re-analysed the PCR reads in MiXCR, keeping a single row per CDR3 protein. The table includes 97,000 or so distinct CDR3 sequences, roughly 51% detected once. The J segment lost 9 bases and the V segment lost 5 bases, leaving 6 bases of the junction unmatched. CDR1 and CDR2 from the germline V gene are SEHNR and FQNEAQ (reference sequence). This CDR3 comprises 15 residues. The clonotype was recovered from a male donor with acne. This chain uses TRBV7-9 with TRBJ2-1; 14 bases fit TRBD2. Sequencing was carried out using blood. For the CDR3, the DNA is TGTGCCAGCAGCCTGACTAGCGGGGGGGCCCTTGAGCAGTTCTTC. This gives the protein CASSLTSGGALEQFF.